This is a list of T cell receptor beta chains from one sample in a study of PD-1 blockade in classical Hodgkin lymphoma. Profiling relied on immunoSEQ multiplex PCR, and the TCRdb table lists in-frame clones only, not all of them. The sample includes about 94,000 clones, approximately 89% seen only once; the top ten take around 10%. The sequencing used peripheral blood mononuclear cells (PBMCs), collected before the second cycle of nivolumab. All receptors derive from a human donor with classical Hodgkin lymphoma. Each CDR3 is given with its conserved first and last residue. Fields, in order: J gene, CDR3 length, clone size, D gene, V gene, CDR3 DNA, CDR3 protein. The D gene is left open where the match is weak. Rows may omit the clone size; those that give it use once, few, many or a size class.

J: TRBJ2-7; length: 12; size: NA; D: TRBD1; V: TRBV28; DNA: TGTGCCGCCCGACAGGGGACCTACGAGCAGTACTTC; CDR3: CAARQGTYEQYF
J: TRBJ2-4; length: 13; size: once; D: NA; V: TRBV18; DNA: TGTGCCAGCTCACCCAACTTTTTTAACATTCAGTACTTC; CDR3: CASSPNFFNIQYF
J: TRBJ1-1; length: 12; size: NA; D: NA; V: TRBV19; DNA: TGTGCCAGTAGTATACGGGGGCGCCGGGCTTTCTTT; CDR3: CASSIRGRRAFF
J: TRBJ2-1; length: 15; size: NA; D: TRBD1; V: TRBV5-1; DNA: TGCGCCAGCAGCCACGGGACAGGGTTAGCCAATGAGCAGTTCTTC; CDR3: CASSHGTGLANEQFF
J: TRBJ2-7; length: 18; size: NA; D: TRBD1; V: TRBV5-1; DNA: TGCGCCAGCAGCTTGTTCACTCTTCGGACAGGGCGTAGCTACGAGCAGTACTTC; CDR3: CASSLFTLRTGRSYEQYF
J: TRBJ2-7; length: 14; size: NA; D: NA; V: TRBV4-2; DNA: TGTGCCAGCAGCCAAGACCGGGGGCCCTACGAGCAGTACTTC; CDR3: CASSQDRGPYEQYF
J: TRBJ2-3; length: 13; size: NA; D: TRBD1; V: TRBV28; DNA: TGTGCCATCCAAGGACAGGGGGCGGATACGCAGTATTTT; CDR3: CAIQGQGADTQYF
J: TRBJ1-5; length: 15; size: NA; D: TRBD1; V: TRBV19; DNA: TGTGCCAGTAGTATAGAAGGGGGCGCTTATCAGCCCCAGCATTTT; CDR3: CASSIEGGAYQPQHF
J: TRBJ1-1; length: 12; size: NA; D: NA; V: TRBV28; DNA: TGTGCCAGCAGTTTGATAGGGGGGTCGGCTTTCTTT; CDR3: CASSLIGGSAFF
J: TRBJ2-1; length: 14; size: NA; D: NA; V: TRBV27; DNA: TGTGCCAGCAGTTTGAGCGCCGGGTCAAGCCAGCAGTTCTTC; CDR3: CASSLSAGSSQQFF
J: TRBJ2-1; length: 15; size: NA; D: TRBD1; V: TRBV18; DNA: TGTGCCAGCTCACCAAACATTGGGACAGTGAATGAGCAGTTCTTC; CDR3: CASSPNIGTVNEQFF